The T cell receptor beta chain under discussion was sequenced for a study of T cell changes during pregnancy in multiple sclerosis. Losses at the gene ends were 5 bases for V and 2 bases for J; bases not matched to a gene: 7. CDR1 and CDR2 from the germline V gene are MNHEY and SMNVEV (reference sequence). The CDR3 is made up of 15 amino acids. TCRdb's table, derived via immunoSEQ multiplex PCR, lists solely in-frame clones and lacks some. The data contain approximately 40,000 clones, 80% to 95% of them seen just once; the ten biggest clones take up 0.65% to 0.9%. This TCR came from a female donor with multiple sclerosis, enrolled in a pregnancy study. The sequences come from CD4+ T cells from peripheral blood mononuclear cells, collected before pregnancy. The J gene is TRBJ2-7, the V gene TRBV27; 9 bases agree with TRBD2. The DNA for the CDR3 is TGTGCCAGCAGTCCCACTAGCGGGCCGACCTACGAGCAGTACTTC. Encoded protein: CASSPTSGPTYEQYF.